Sequencing of this T cell receptor beta chain was carried out in a study of CD8 T cells in Susac syndrome. Reverse transcription of roughly 0.45 to 1 ug RNA used random hexamers. Amplification of TCR beta CDR3 used immunoSEQ multiplex PCR across 54 Vbeta and 13 Jbeta. TCRdb re-called the immunoSEQ multiplex PCR reads with MiXCR, one entry per CDR3 protein. Found here are roughly 330,000 distinct CDR3 sequences, roughly nine tenths of them singletons; the top ten hold over 0.065%. The germline V gene has CDR1 SNHLY and CDR2 FYNNEI. The CDR3 contains 11 residues. V was shortened by 8 bases and J by 5 bases, with 7 bases between the two germline ends. TCR beta sequencing was performed on blood CD8+ and CD4+ T cells. Patients with stable or active relapsing-remitting disease, all of them treatment-naive, made up the multiple sclerosis controls.

The sample consisted of CD4+ T cells from PBMCs. The sequence came from a human donor with multiple sclerosis. This rearrangement joins TRBV2 to TRBJ1-5, with D hard to call. The CDR3 protein is CASAIDQPQHF. The CDR3 nucleotides are TGTGCCAGCGCGATCGATCAGCCCCAGCATTTT.